The rows below give T cell receptor beta chains drawn from one sample of a study of regulatory T cells in long-lasting Graves disease. MiXCR, run by TCRdb on the multiplex PCR reads, gives a single entry per CDR3 protein. In the table there are 400,000 to 550,000 distinct CDR3 sequences, 16% of which are singletons. The data also belong to a second study, concerning T cells in Graves' hyperthyroidism and ophthalmopathy.

This material consisted of peripheral blood mononuclear cells (PBMCs), taken at new diagnosis, from a patient treated with antithyroid drugs. The receptors derive from a woman between 18 and 29 years old with Graves disease. Both conserved end residues are part of each CDR3. D genes are given only for firm matches. Clone size is shown for a subset of rows, as once, few, many or a class of expanded clone.

CDR3 | DNA | J | D | length | size | V
CSATRDPSSYEQYF | TGCAGTGCCACTAGGGACCCAAGCTCCTACGAGCAGTACTTC | TRBJ2-7 | . | 14 | once | TRBV20-1
CASSLTSGSGTGELFF | TGTGCCAGCAGCTTAACTAGCGGGAGTGGAACCGGGGAGCTGTTTTTT | TRBJ2-2 | TRBD2 | 16 | many | TRBV7-3
CASSSTQGLAGTEQYF | TGTGCCAGCAGCTCAACCCAAGGACTAGCGGGAACCGAGCAGTACTTC | TRBJ2-7 | TRBD2 | 16 | many | TRBV7-2
CASSDDRYHEKLFF | TGTGCCAGCAGCGACGACAGGTATCACGAAAAACTGTTTTTT | TRBJ1-4 | . | 14 | . | TRBV2
CASSYSGTGDNNEQFF | TGTGCCAGCAGTTACTCTGGGACAGGGGACAACAATGAGCAGTTCTTC | TRBJ2-1 | TRBD1 | 16 | . | TRBV6-5
CASSPRGTDTQYF | TGTGCCAGCAGCCCCAGGGGCACAGATACGCAGTATTTT | TRBJ2-3 | . | 13 | many | TRBV7-9
CASSTRTSGRRETQYF | TGTGCCAGCAGCACCCGGACTAGCGGGAGACGGGAGACCCAGTACTTC | TRBJ2-5 | TRBD2 | 16 | many | TRBV7-2
CASTPSSGPGELFF | TGTGCCAGCACCCCCAGTAGCGGCCCCGGGGAGCTGTTTTTT | TRBJ2-2 | . | 14 | many | TRBV12-3/TRBV12-4
CASSLGGTQQNSPLHF | TGCGCCAGCAGCTTGGGCGGGACGCAACAAAATTCACCCCTCCACTTT | TRBJ1-6 | . | 16 | . | TRBV5-1
CASAGLGGEKLFF | TGTGCCAGCGCCGGTTTAGGCGGTGAAAAACTGTTTTTT | TRBJ1-4 | . | 13 | . | TRBV12-3/TRBV12-4
CSARDPLSGYEQYF | TGCAGTGCTAGAGATCCCCTAAGCGGCTACGAGCAGTACTTC | TRBJ2-7 | . | 14 | few | TRBV20-1
CASSSSGSSYNEQFF | TGTGCCAGCAGCTCTAGCGGGAGCTCCTACAATGAGCAGTTCTTC | TRBJ2-1 | TRBD2 | 15 | many | TRBV12-3/TRBV12-4
CASSLEATQEQYF | TGTGCCAGCAGCTTAGAGGCTACGCAAGAGCAGTACTTC | TRBJ2-7 | . | 13 | many | TRBV7-6
CASSYRSPAQREDKDTQYF | TGTGCCAGCAGCTATAGGAGCCCAGCCCAGCGGGAGGATAAAGATACGCAGTATTTT | TRBJ2-3 | TRBD2 | 19 | many | TRBV7-9
CSVEEGQNQPQHF | TGCAGCGTTGAAGAAGGACAGAATCAGCCCCAGCATTTT | TRBJ1-5 | . | 13 | many | TRBV29-1
CASSFRQGGSPLHF | TGTGCCAGCAGTTTTCGACAGGGGGGATCACCCCTCCACTTT | TRBJ1-6 | TRBD1 | 14 | few | TRBV27
CASSDQLRQPQHF | TGTGCCAGCAGTGATCAGTTGCGCCAGCCCCAGCATTTT | TRBJ1-5 | . | 13 | many | TRBV6-2/TRBV6-3
CASSFRRSNEKLFF | TGTGCCAGCAGTTTCCGACGGTCTAATGAAAAACTGTTTTTT | TRBJ1-4 | . | 14 | many | TRBV12-3/TRBV12-4
CASSPQGSGTNTGELFF | TGTGCCAGCTCACCCCAGGGTAGCGGAACGAACACCGGGGAGCTGTTTTTT | TRBJ2-2 | . | 17 | . | TRBV18
CATSDRDRGHTGELFF | TGTGCCACCAGTGACCGCGACAGGGGGCACACCGGGGAGCTGTTTTTT | TRBJ2-2 | TRBD1 | 16 | . | TRBV24-1